What follows is one T cell receptor (beta chain) and its context. Its target is unknown. Into CD45RA+ naive and CD45RA-negative memory subsets, the CD4+ cells were split. There are 12 residues in the CDR3. The germline CDR1 and CDR2 sequences are SQVTM and ANQGSEA. Deletions cut 5 bases from V and 4 bases from J, with 11 bases between. Study processing details: There were no quality scores in the junction-only immunoSEQ sequences, so filtering differed. Profiled with immunoSEQ multiplex PCR; TCRdb holds only in-frame clones, not every one. V, J and clone size are taken as reported in that table, and D and trimming were inferred from the DNA itself. The profile shows nearly 750,000 clones, around 70% of them singletons. The data belong to a study of shared clonotypes between healthy human individuals. The study, taken as a whole, reports: Incompleteness in sorted-subset sequencing, despite large depth, was shown by rarefaction.

The material sequenced was memory CD4+ T cells sorted from blood. Documented subset: CD45RA-negative fraction. The rearrangement joins TRBV29-1 to TRBJ2-5, with D perhaps matching TRBD1 or TRBD2 (6 bases each). This clonotype was obtained from a woman aged 25 to 39 in good health. The CDR3 protein is CSVTRGAETQYF. The CDR3 nucleotides read TGCAGCGTTACAAGGGGGGCAGAGACCCAGTACTTC.